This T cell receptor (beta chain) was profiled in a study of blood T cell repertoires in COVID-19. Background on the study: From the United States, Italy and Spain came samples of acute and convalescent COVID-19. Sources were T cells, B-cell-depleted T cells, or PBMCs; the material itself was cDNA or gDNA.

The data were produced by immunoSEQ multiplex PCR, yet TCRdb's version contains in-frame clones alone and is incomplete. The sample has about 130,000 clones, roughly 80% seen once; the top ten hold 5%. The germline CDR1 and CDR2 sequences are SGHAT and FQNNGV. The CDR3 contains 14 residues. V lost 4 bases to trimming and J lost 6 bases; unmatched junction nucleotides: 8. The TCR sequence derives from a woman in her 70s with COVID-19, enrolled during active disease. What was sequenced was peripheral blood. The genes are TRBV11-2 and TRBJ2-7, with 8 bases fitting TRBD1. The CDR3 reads CASSSGTGASEQYF. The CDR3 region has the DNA TGTGCCAGCAGCTCGGGGACAGGAGCCTCCGAGCAGTACTTC.